The rows below give T cell receptor beta chains drawn from one sample of a study of T cell repertoires in breast cancer. TCRdb ran MiXCR on the emulsion pairing reads and lists one entry per CDR3 protein. Of about 40,000 distinct CDR3 sequences listed, over 40% are singletons. The sample was CD8+ T cells. All receptors come from a pool of human donors with breast cancer or a healthy control (not recorded which). Each CDR3 is given with its conserved first and last residue. Each record gives: J gene, D gene, clone size, V gene, CDR3 protein, CDR3 DNA. A D gene is named only where the DNA matches it firmly. Rows may omit the clone size; those that give it use once, few, many or a size class.

j_call: TRBJ2-1; d_call: -; clone_size: few; v_call: TRBV3-1; cdr3_aa: CASSQGPYNEQFF; cdr3_nt: TGTGCCAGCAGCCAAGGCCCTTACAATGAGCAGTTCTTC
j_call: TRBJ1-1; d_call: TRBD1; clone_size: -; v_call: TRBV18; cdr3_aa: CASSPTGRTEAFF; cdr3_nt: TGTGCCAGCTCACCGACAGGGAGGACTGAAGCTTTCTTT
j_call: TRBJ1-3; d_call: -; clone_size: few; v_call: TRBV7-9; cdr3_aa: CASSFGQRSGNTIYF; cdr3_nt: TGTGCCAGCAGCTTCGGACAGCGAAGTGGAAACACCATATATTTT
j_call: TRBJ2-1; d_call: -; clone_size: many; v_call: TRBV7-3; cdr3_aa: CASSLDRYNEQFF; cdr3_nt: TGTGCCAGCAGTCTTGACAGATACAATGAGCAGTTCTTC
j_call: TRBJ2-2; d_call: -; clone_size: many; v_call: TRBV27; cdr3_aa: CASRVRVNTGELFF; cdr3_nt: TGTGCCAGCCGTGTGCGGGTGAACACCGGGGAGCTGTTTTTT
j_call: TRBJ2-1; d_call: -; clone_size: -; v_call: TRBV7-2; cdr3_aa: CASSLVGSPGRGNNEQFF; cdr3_nt: TGTGCCAGCAGCTTAGTGGGCTCGCCCGGGAGAGGTAACAATGAGCAGTTCTTC
j_call: TRBJ1-2; d_call: TRBD1; clone_size: -; v_call: TRBV30; cdr3_aa: CAWSSQGVGNGYTF; cdr3_nt: TGTGCCTGGAGTTCCCAGGGGGTAGGAAATGGCTACACCTTC
j_call: TRBJ2-5; d_call: TRBD1; clone_size: few; v_call: TRBV5-4; cdr3_aa: CASSRIQGVAQETQYF; cdr3_nt: TGTGCCAGCAGCCGCATACAGGGGGTGGCTCAAGAGACCCAGTACTTC
j_call: TRBJ2-3; d_call: -; clone_size: few; v_call: TRBV20-1; cdr3_aa: CSAARNLEGTDTQYF; cdr3_nt: TGCAGTGCCGCTAGGAATCTCGAGGGCACAGATACGCAGTATTTT
j_call: TRBJ2-5; d_call: -; clone_size: few; v_call: TRBV7-9; cdr3_aa: CASSYDRWKTQYF; cdr3_nt: TGTGCCAGCAGCTACGACAGGTGGAAGACCCAGTACTTC
j_call: TRBJ2-5; d_call: -; clone_size: -; v_call: TRBV2; cdr3_aa: CASSERGAQGAQYF; cdr3_nt: TGTGCCAGCAGTGAACGGGGGGCCCAAGGGGCCCAGTACTTC
j_call: TRBJ1-1; d_call: -; clone_size: -; v_call: TRBV30; cdr3_aa: CAWSWEGEAFF; cdr3_nt: TGTGCCTGGAGTTGGGAGGGTGAAGCTTTCTTT
j_call: TRBJ2-4; d_call: TRBD1; clone_size: -; v_call: TRBV28; cdr3_aa: CASDRGQDIQYF; cdr3_nt: TGTGCCAGTGACAGGGGGCAAGACATTCAGTACTTC
j_call: TRBJ2-5; d_call: TRBD2; clone_size: few; v_call: TRBV20-1; cdr3_aa: CSAAVSGGVNQYF; cdr3_nt: TGCAGTGCCGCGGTCAGCGGGGGTGTGAACCAGTACTTC
j_call: TRBJ2-3; d_call: -; clone_size: -; v_call: TRBV5-1; cdr3_aa: CASSLYGVTTYTDTQYF; cdr3_nt: TGCGCCAGCAGTCTTTACGGGGTGACGACCTACACAGATACGCAGTATTTT
j_call: TRBJ2-7; d_call: TRBD2; clone_size: -; v_call: TRBV12-3/TRBV12-4; cdr3_aa: CASSFREGRSEQYF; cdr3_nt: TGTGCCAGCAGTTTTCGGGAGGGCCGGAGCGAGCAGTACTTC
j_call: TRBJ1-1; d_call: -; clone_size: many; v_call: TRBV27; cdr3_aa: CASSLSNVAGTEAFF; cdr3_nt: TGTGCCAGCAGTTTATCGAACGTGGCCGGCACTGAAGCTTTCTTT
j_call: TRBJ1-2; d_call: -; clone_size: -; v_call: TRBV2; cdr3_aa: CASSEARIYGYTF; cdr3_nt: TGTGCCAGCAGTGAGGCTAGAATTTATGGCTACACCTTC
j_call: TRBJ2-3; d_call: -; clone_size: few; v_call: TRBV7-2; cdr3_aa: CASSLVAVRGAGLTDTQYF; cdr3_nt: TGTGCCAGCAGCTTAGTGGCGGTGAGGGGAGCGGGTCTCACAGATACGCAGTATTTT
j_call: TRBJ2-3; d_call: TRBD2; clone_size: few; v_call: TRBV6-4; cdr3_aa: CASSDLAGGTDTQYF; cdr3_nt: TGTGCCAGCAGTGACTTGGCGGGAGGCACAGATACGCAGTATTTT
j_call: TRBJ2-1; d_call: -; clone_size: -; v_call: TRBV7-9; cdr3_aa: CASSLIDIAYNEQFF; cdr3_nt: TGTGCCAGCAGCCTGATCGACATCGCCTACAATGAGCAGTTCTTC
j_call: TRBJ2-3; d_call: TRBD2; clone_size: few; v_call: TRBV7-2; cdr3_aa: CASSLAGGAYTQYF; cdr3_nt: TGTGCCAGCAGCTTAGCCGGGGGGGCCTATACGCAGTATTTT
j_call: TRBJ2-3; d_call: -; clone_size: -; v_call: TRBV19; cdr3_aa: CASSPNQGKGDTQYF; cdr3_nt: TGTGCCAGTAGCCCCAACCAGGGAAAGGGAGATACGCAGTATTTT
j_call: TRBJ1-4; d_call: -; clone_size: -; v_call: TRBV7-2; cdr3_aa: CASRAANEKLFF; cdr3_nt: TGTGCCAGCAGGGCAGCTAATGAAAAACTGTTTTTT
j_call: TRBJ2-1; d_call: TRBD2; clone_size: many; v_call: TRBV7-3; cdr3_aa: CASSWTSGRAGEQFF; cdr3_nt: TGTGCCAGCAGCTGGACTAGCGGGAGGGCCGGTGAGCAGTTCTTC
j_call: TRBJ2-1; d_call: TRBD2; clone_size: -; v_call: TRBV20-1; cdr3_aa: CSARAAYGLAGRYNEQFF; cdr3_nt: TGCAGTGCTAGAGCCGCCTATGGGCTAGCGGGAAGGTACAATGAGCAGTTCTTC
j_call: TRBJ2-2; d_call: TRBD1; clone_size: -; v_call: TRBV7-3; cdr3_aa: CASSLVGTGAGELFF; cdr3_nt: TGTGCCAGCAGCTTGGTAGGGACAGGGGCCGGGGAGCTGTTTTTT
j_call: TRBJ1-5; d_call: -; clone_size: -; v_call: TRBV7-8; cdr3_aa: CAGSPRGRGNQPQHF; cdr3_nt: TGTGCCGGCAGCCCCAGAGGCAGGGGCAATCAGCCCCAGCATTTT
j_call: TRBJ1-2; d_call: -; clone_size: -; v_call: TRBV20-1; cdr3_aa: CSASHSVGYTF; cdr3_nt: TGCAGTGCTAGTCACTCTGTGGGCTACACCTTC
j_call: TRBJ2-1; d_call: -; clone_size: -; v_call: TRBV12-3/TRBV12-4; cdr3_aa: CASRNFGTARQFF; cdr3_nt: TGTGCCAGCAGGAACTTCGGGACTGCCCGGCAGTTCTTC
j_call: TRBJ2-7; d_call: TRBD1; clone_size: -; v_call: TRBV7-9; cdr3_aa: CASSPDRGSSWEQYF; cdr3_nt: TGTGCCAGCAGCCCGGACAGGGGGAGTTCGTGGGAGCAGTACTTC
j_call: TRBJ1-2; d_call: -; clone_size: -; v_call: TRBV15; cdr3_aa: CATSRDLQGNYGYTF; cdr3_nt: TGTGCCACCAGCAGAGATTTACAGGGAAACTATGGCTACACCTTC
j_call: TRBJ2-1; d_call: TRBD2; clone_size: -; v_call: TRBV27; cdr3_aa: CASSLSVAGGSEQFF; cdr3_nt: TGTGCCAGCAGTTTATCTGTAGCGGGAGGGTCTGAGCAGTTCTTC
j_call: TRBJ2-1; d_call: -; clone_size: -; v_call: TRBV19; cdr3_aa: CASSIDSPRTLLYNEQFF; cdr3_nt: TGTGCCAGTAGTATAGACTCCCCCAGGACCCTCTTGTACAATGAGCAGTTCTTC
j_call: TRBJ2-3; d_call: -; clone_size: -; v_call: TRBV29-1; cdr3_aa: CSVDYRVPDTRYF; cdr3_nt: TGCAGCGTTGATTACCGGGTCCCAGATACGCGGTATTTT
j_call: TRBJ1-1; d_call: -; clone_size: -; v_call: TRBV27; cdr3_aa: CASSPGAETTEAFF; cdr3_nt: TGTGCCAGCAGTCCCGGGGCAGAAACCACTGAAGCTTTCTTT
j_call: TRBJ2-3; d_call: -; clone_size: few; v_call: TRBV20-1; cdr3_aa: CSAPSWGNGDTQYF; cdr3_nt: TGCAGTGCTCCCTCTTGGGGGAACGGAGATACGCAGTATTTT
j_call: TRBJ2-1; d_call: TRBD2; clone_size: few; v_call: TRBV2; cdr3_aa: CARSKSFLSGRYNEQFF; cdr3_nt: TGTGCCAGATCCAAATCGTTCTTGAGCGGGAGGTACAATGAGCAGTTCTTC
j_call: TRBJ1-1; d_call: TRBD1; clone_size: -; v_call: TRBV20-1; cdr3_aa: CSARDRDSNMNTEAFF; cdr3_nt: TGCAGTGCTAGAGACCGGGACAGTAATATGAACACTGAAGCTTTCTTT
j_call: TRBJ2-3; d_call: -; clone_size: -; v_call: TRBV5-1; cdr3_aa: CASSFSAGPSTDTQYF; cdr3_nt: TGCGCCAGCAGCTTCTCGGCGGGTCCAAGCACAGATACGCAGTATTTT
j_call: TRBJ2-3; d_call: -; clone_size: -; v_call: TRBV7-2; cdr3_aa: CASSGGPAGTQYF; cdr3_nt: TGTGCCAGCAGCGGGGGGCCCGCAGGTACGCAGTATTTT
j_call: TRBJ1-3; d_call: -; clone_size: few; v_call: TRBV10-3; cdr3_aa: CAIRETGKGSGNTIYF; cdr3_nt: TGTGCCATCAGGGAAACAGGGAAGGGCTCTGGAAACACCATATATTTT
j_call: TRBJ1-1; d_call: -; clone_size: -; v_call: TRBV10-2; cdr3_aa: CASKTRGNTEAFF; cdr3_nt: TGCGCCAGCAAGACGAGGGGAAACACTGAAGCTTTCTTT
j_call: TRBJ1-3; d_call: TRBD1; clone_size: -; v_call: TRBV20-1; cdr3_aa: CSLLRGGNTIYF; cdr3_nt: TGCAGTCTCCTCAGGGGGGGAAACACCATATATTTT